This T cell receptor (beta chain) was sequenced in a study of OX40 agonist ivuxolimab in advanced cancers. Turning to the study itself: Ivuxolimab was delivered to patients intravenously every 2 weeks at doses spanning 0.01 to 10 mg/kg. Patients with prior anti-PD-1, anti-PD-L1 or anti-CTLA-4 therapy were eligible; approximately 37% had some. General study results and limits: Low levels of normalized T-cell clonal expansion also appeared in some nonresponders.

In regard to this clone: Its specificity is unknown.

At cycle 4 day 1, cycle 7 day 1, and baseline, blood was sampled. Trimming took 0 bases from V and 2 from J, leaving 13 bases between them. The CDR3 has 16 amino acids. Germline CDR1 is SGDLS and CDR2 is YYNGEE. Assay used: immunoSEQ multiplex PCR; TCRdb lists only in-frame clones, some missing. The sample has 54,000 or so clones; 84% are singletons. The chain employs TRBV9 and TRBJ2-3; D remains unclear. Source: CD4+ or CD8+ T cells sorted from blood, taken in a trial of the OX40 agonist ivuxolimab. The sequence derives from an adult with an advanced solid tumor such as melanoma, head and neck, liver or kidney cancer. DNA for the CDR3: TGTGCCAGCAGCGTAGGGTTGACCCGTTACACAGATACGCAGTATTTT. This encodes CASSVGLTRYTDTQYF.